One sample yielded the 12 T cell receptor beta chains listed below, sequenced in a study of T cell responses to AZD1222 COVID-19 vaccine. Assay used: immunoSEQ multiplex PCR; TCRdb lists only in-frame clones, some missing. Of over 100,000 clones in the sample, approximately 88% were seen once. This specimen was peripheral blood, taken on day 0 of AZD1222 vaccination. All receptors come from an adult in good health.

The rearrangement links TRBV5-1 to TRBJ2-1, with TRBD1 identical over 9 bases. There are 16 residues in the CDR3. The trim removed 0 bases at V and 5 bases at J, leaving 6 bases unmatched. Germline V CDR1 and CDR2: SGHRS, YFSETQ. DNA of the CDR3: TGCGCCAGCAGCTTGGCCATCGGGACAGGGAACAATGAGCAGTTCTTC. Translation gives CASSLAIGTGNNEQFF.

V is TRBV5-1 and J is TRBJ1-2; D is uncertain. Trimming cost V 4 bases and J 3 bases, with 10 bases left between them. CDR3 length: 13 amino acids. Germline-derived CDR1 and CDR2 are SGHRS and YFSETQ. The CDR3: CASSRTDDYGYTF. CDR3 bases: TGCGCCAGCAGCCGGACGGACGACTATGGCTACACCTTC.

This clone was seen just once. This chain uses TRBV6-5 with TRBJ2-2; D may be TRBD1 (6 bases). CDR3 length equals 15 residues. Germline CDR1 reads MNHEY; CDR2 reads SVGAGI. V lost 4 bases and J 2 bases, leaving 11 bases between the germline ends. DNA for the CDR3: TGTGCCAGCAGTTTCTCCGGGACAAACACCGGGGAGCTGTTTTTT. Its protein product is CASSFSGTNTGELFF.

The CDR3 DNA sequence: TGTGCCAGCAGTTCCATTATGAACACTGAAGCTTTCTTT. Translated: CASSSIMNTEAFF. The V and J genes are TRBV12-3 or TRBV12-4 and TRBJ1-1; D uncertain. This CDR3 spans 13 amino acids. Trimming stripped 4 bases from V and 0 bases from J, with 6 bases between.

The chain uses TRBV27 and TRBJ1-3, with D possibly being TRBD1 (5 bases). The CDR3 is 15 amino acids. Germline V gene sequence: CDR1 MNHEY, CDR2 SMNVEV (reference sequence). V was pared by 6 bases and J by 4 bases, with 16 bases between. The CDR3 is CASRPGGGFGNTIYF. The CDR3 bases are TGTGCCAGCAGGCCCGGGGGAGGTTTCGGAAACACCATATATTTT.

The gene calls are TRBV29-1 and TRBJ1-2, with TRBD1 as a possible D gene (5 bases). Germline assignment: CDR1 SQVTM and CDR2 ANQGSEA. The CDR3 covers 14 residues. V gave up 3 bases and J gave up 4 bases, with 15 bases separating them. CDR3 protein: CSVDSREVLYGYTF. The DNA of the CDR3 is TGCAGCGTTGACTCCAGGGAAGTTCTCTATGGCTACACCTTC.

The rearrangement joins TRBV5-1 to TRBJ2-1; D remains ambiguous. The CDR3 totals 15 residues. Germline V gives CDR1 SGHRS, CDR2 YFSETQ. Trimming cost V 4 bases and J 0 bases, with 11 bases left between them. The CDR3 DNA reads as TGCGCCAGCAGCCCCACGGGTAGCTCCTACAATGAGCAGTTCTTC. It translates to CASSPTGSSYNEQFF.

The chain uses TRBV6-5 and TRBJ1-3; a weak D match, TRBD1 (6 bases). The CDR3 runs 16 residues. V was shortened by 0 bases and J by 5 bases, with 14 bases between the two germline ends. Germline lookup yields CDR1 MNHEY and CDR2 SVGAGI. The CDR3 DNA is TGTGCCAGCAGTTACTCGAGGGGGGCAAGGAGAAACACCATATATTTT. Translated, it gives CASSYSRGARRNTIYF.

The chain carries TRBV7-8 and TRBJ1-2; 8 bases agree with TRBD1. CDR1 is SGHVS and CDR2 is FQNEAQ in the germline V gene. Germline trimming cut 5 bases from V and 1 base from J; bases unmatched to any gene: 9. The length of the CDR3 is 16 residues. The CDR3 loop reads CASSTRTGPINYGYTF. DNA for the CDR3: TGTGCCAGCAGCACTAGGACAGGGCCGATTAACTATGGCTACACCTTC.

V and J are TRBV30 and TRBJ1-2; D is undetermined. CDR3 length equals 12 residues. Germline-derived CDR1 and CDR2 are GTSNPN and SVGIG (reference sequence). Trimming took off 0 bases at V and 6 bases at J, with 8 bases between the two ends. The CDR3 coding sequence is TGTGCCTGGAGTGTTTGGTACGATGGCTACACCTTC. Translated: CAWSVWYDGYTF.

V gene TRBV5-8 combines with J gene TRBJ1-1; D ambiguous. CDR1 and CDR2 (germline): SGHTS, YDEGEE. Trimming removed 0 bases at V and 4 bases at J, with 13 bases between. This CDR3 region has 15 residues. CDR3 sequence (DNA): TGTGCCAGCAGCTTGGGCACCAGGATGATCACTGAAGCTTTCTTT. Residues: CASSLGTRMITEAFF. Full variable domain (rest looked up from reference TRBV5-8 and TRBJ1-1): EAGVTQSPTHLIKTRGQQATLRCSPISGHTSVYWYQQALGLGLQFLLWYDEGEERNRGNFPPRFSGRQFPNYSSELNVNALELEDSALYLCASSLGTRMITEAFFGQGTRLTVV.

On this clone: The DNA is left out, because the CDR3 cannot be placed on it with certainty; the CDR3 is given as TCRdb lists it. V gene TRBV2 combines with J gene TRBJ1-2; TRBD1 reflects the table's D call only, with no check against the DNA. With termini counted, the CDR3 has 14 amino acids. Germline CDR1 is SNHLY and CDR2 is FYNNEI. CDR3 amino acids: CASILETGSDGYTF.